A selection of T cell receptor beta chains follows, all from one sample in a study of control samples from healthy donors and cancer patients. TCRdb's table, derived via immunoSEQ multiplex PCR, lists solely in-frame clones and lacks some. The table lists 120,000 to 150,000 clones, about 90% of them singletons. The source material was blood. The receptor set was obtained from a man younger than 30 in good health. Both conserved end residues are part of each CDR3. A D gene is named only where the DNA matches it firmly. The size entry is marked missing in some rows and otherwise reads once, few, many or a size class.

d_call,v_call,j_call,clone_size,cdr3_nt,cdr3_aa
.,TRBV9,TRBJ1-1,.,TGTGCCAGCAGCCCAGGGGATAACACTGAAGCTTTCTTT,CASSPGDNTEAFF
TRBD1,TRBV6-5,TRBJ1-1,.,TGTGCCAGCAGTTACTCAGTGGGACAGGGGAACACTGAAGCTTTCTTT,CASSYSVGQGNTEAFF
.,TRBV10-3,TRBJ1-3,.,TGTGCCATCAGTGAGTCAGGGCGGGCTAGTGGAAACACCATATATTTT,CAISESGRASGNTIYF
.,TRBV4-1,TRBJ1-1,.,TGCGCCAGCAGCGTCGGGTGGGAGCTGAACACTGAAGCTTTCTTT,CASSVGWELNTEAFF
.,TRBV6-5,TRBJ1-2,.,TGTGCCAGCAGTACTACCCTGGGGACGGACTATGGCTACACCTTC,CASSTTLGTDYGYTF
.,TRBV19,TRBJ2-7,.,TGTGCCAGTAGTATGGATTATCAGGAGGTCGGGCTCGGGGAGCAGTACTTC,CASSMDYQEVGLGEQYF
TRBD1,TRBV19,TRBJ2-2,few,TGTGCCAGTAGTATCCGGACAGGAGCGAACACCGGGGAGCTGTTTTTT,CASSIRTGANTGELFF
TRBD1,TRBV6-5,TRBJ1-2,.,TGTGCCAGCAGTTACTCAGCGACAGGGAACTATGGCTACACCTTC,CASSYSATGNYGYTF
.,TRBV6-6,TRBJ1-1,.,TGTGCCAGCAGTTACCCCAAACCGGCTTCCGAAGCTTTCTTT,CASSYPKPASEAFF
.,TRBV2,TRBJ1-6,.,TGTGCCAGCAGTGAAGAGGAGGAATCACCCCTCCACTTT,CASSEEEESPLHF
.,TRBV29-1,TRBJ1-2,.,TGCAGCGTTGGGGCCCCCCGTGCCTCGGGCTATGGCTACACCTTC,CSVGAPRASGYGYTF
TRBD1,TRBV10-3,TRBJ1-3,.,TGTGCCATAGGGACAGGGAGCTCCACCATATATTTT,CAIGTGSSTIYF
.,TRBV6-5,TRBJ2-2,.,TGTGCCAGCGCTTTGGTCGCCGGGGAGCTGTTTTTT,CASALVAGELFF
.,TRBV12-1,TRBJ2-2,.,TGTGCCAGCAGCTGGGGACTAGCTCCGAACACCGGGGAGCTGTTTTTT,CASSWGLAPNTGELFF
TRBD2,TRBV5-1,TRBJ2-5,.,TGCGCCAGCAGCTTGGAAGCGGGGGGGCAAGAGACCCAGTACTTC,CASSLEAGGQETQYF
.,TRBV7-9,TRBJ1-1,.,TGTGCCAGCAGCCTGGGGGCAGAGAACACTGAAGCTTTCTTT,CASSLGAENTEAFF
.,TRBV7-2,TRBJ1-1,once,TGTGCCAGCAGCACCCTGGACGGGAACACTGAAGCTTTCTTT,CASSTLDGNTEAFF
.,TRBV5-1,TRBJ1-1,once,TGCGCCAGCAGCTTGGGACAGGCCAACACTGAAGCTTTCTTT,CASSLGQANTEAFF
.,TRBV6-2/TRBV6-3,TRBJ2-7,.,TGTGCCAGCAGTACGGACAGTAACGAGCAGTACTTC,CASSTDSNEQYF
.,TRBV2,TRBJ1-1,.,TGTGCCAGCAGTGAACCGGGGTCGGGGACTGAAGCTTTCTTT,CASSEPGSGTEAFF
TRBD2,TRBV7-9,TRBJ2-3,.,TGTGCCAGCAGCTTAACTAGCGGGGGGGGAGGATCCACAGATACGCAGTATTTT,CASSLTSGGGGSTDTQYF
.,TRBV4-1,TRBJ1-2,.,TGCGCCAGCAGCCAAGAGCTGGGCCCCTTTGGCTACACCTTC,CASSQELGPFGYTF
TRBD2,TRBV30,TRBJ2-7,.,TGTGCCTGGAGAGGGCGGCTAGCGGGGGCCCAGCAGTACTTC,CAWRGRLAGAQQYF
TRBD1,TRBV2,TRBJ1-1,.,TGTGCCACTAGATACCGGGACAGGGGGAACACTGAAGCTTTCTTT,CATRYRDRGNTEAFF
TRBD2,TRBV19,TRBJ2-3,once,TGTGCCAGTAGAATGACTAGCGGGGACGCAGATACGCAGTATTTT,CASRMTSGDADTQYF
.,TRBV6-1,TRBJ1-5,.,TGTGCCAGCAGTGATTGGACAGACAATCAGCCCCAGCATTTT,CASSDWTDNQPQHF
.,TRBV7-2,TRBJ1-2,.,TGTGCCAGCAGCTTAGCGGGCGGGGATGGTGGCTACACCTTC,CASSLAGGDGGYTF
.,TRBV11-1,TRBJ1-1,.,TGTGCCAGCAGCTTTCAGGGACGGGAGGGTGGCACTGAAGCTTTCTTT,CASSFQGREGGTEAFF
.,TRBV5-1,TRBJ2-3,.,TGCGCCAGCAGCTTGGGGGCCCAGGATACGCAGTATTTT,CASSLGAQDTQYF
.,TRBV14,TRBJ2-7,.,TGTGCCAGCAGCCGAGAAGGGGCGCGGCAGTACTTC,CASSREGARQYF
.,TRBV7-2,TRBJ2-5,.,TGTGCCAGCCGTTGGGCGCCCCAAGAGACCCAGTACTTC,CASRWAPQETQYF
.,TRBV7-2,TRBJ1-4,.,TGTGCCAGCAGCTTAATCGGCTGGAATGAAAAACTGTTTTTT,CASSLIGWNEKLFF
.,TRBV7-9,TRBJ1-5,.,TGTGCCAGCAGCGGATGGAAGGGATACCAGCCCCAGCATTTT,CASSGWKGYQPQHF
TRBD1,TRBV7-2,TRBJ1-1,.,TGTGCCAGCAGCGCGGGAGGGACAGCGAACACTGAAGCTTTCTTT,CASSAGGTANTEAFF
TRBD1,TRBV29-1,TRBJ2-5,few,TGCAGCGCCCAATTGCGTACAGGGGGCATAGAGACCCAGTACTTC,CSAQLRTGGIETQYF
TRBD1,TRBV2,TRBJ2-1,.,TGTGCCAGCATGGGCACAGGGGGTTACTACAATGAGCAGTTCTTC,CASMGTGGYYNEQFF
TRBD1,TRBV2,TRBJ1-4,.,TGTGCCAGCAGTGGGGACAGGGAGGAAAAACTGTTTTTT,CASSGDREEKLFF
.,TRBV15,TRBJ1-3,.,TGTGCCACCAGCAGAGACAGGGGTAGGGGAAACACCATATATTTT,CATSRDRGRGNTIYF
.,TRBV30,TRBJ1-2,once,TGTGCCTGGAGTGTCTACGCGAGTTCTGGCACCTTC,CAWSVYASSGTF
.,TRBV11-2,TRBJ2-3,.,TGTGCCAGCAGCTTGGCGGAGTCCCTTCAGTATTTT,CASSLAESLQYF
TRBD1,TRBV29-1,TRBJ2-3,.,TGCAGCGCGGGACAGGGGTGGATTAGCACAGATACGCAGTATTTT,CSAGQGWISTDTQYF
TRBD1,TRBV6-2/TRBV6-3,TRBJ2-7,.,TGTGCCAGCAGTTACCTGGGACAGGGCTACGAGCAGTACTTC,CASSYLGQGYEQYF
.,TRBV5-6,TRBJ1-1,.,TGTGCCAGCAGCTTCGGACACTTGAACACTGAAGCTTTCTTT,CASSFGHLNTEAFF
.,TRBV5-1,TRBJ2-3,.,TGCGCCAGCAGCTTCACTAGACAAAACGGAGACACGCAGTATTTT,CASSFTRQNGDTQYF
.,TRBV12-5,TRBJ2-2,.,TGTGCTAGTGGTTTATTTACCCAGGGGCCCGGGGAGCTGTTTTTT,CASGLFTQGPGELFF
.,TRBV15,TRBJ2-7,.,TGTGCCACCAGCAGAGATCGGATCGAGCAGTACTTC,CATSRDRIEQYF
TRBD1,TRBV6-5,TRBJ2-7,.,TGTGCCAGCAGTTATGCAGGGGGCTACGAGCAGTACTTC,CASSYAGGYEQYF
TRBD1,TRBV19,TRBJ1-5,.,TGTGCCAGTAGTAGGTCCCTTCTCGGACAGGGGGCAGTGGACAATCAGCCCCAGCATTTT,CASSRSLLGQGAVDNQPQHF
.,TRBV5-1,TRBJ2-2,.,TGCGCCAGCAGCCCTGTGGGGGCGGGGAACACCGGGGAGCTGTTTTTT,CASSPVGAGNTGELFF
.,TRBV4-3,TRBJ1-2,.,TGCGCCAGCAGCCAAGTCGTCAGGGATGTGGGAGGCTACACCTTC,CASSQVVRDVGGYTF
TRBD1,TRBV2,TRBJ2-5,.,TGTGCCAGCAGGGTGGACAGGCAACAAGAGACCCAGTACTTC,CASRVDRQQETQYF
TRBD1,TRBV18,TRBJ1-3,.,TGTGCCAGCTCACCGGGACAGGGAGTTGGAAACACCATATATTTT,CASSPGQGVGNTIYF
TRBD2,TRBV7-9,TRBJ2-7,.,TGTGCCAGCAGCCCAAGGACTAGCGGGGGCTACGAGCAGTACTTC,CASSPRTSGGYEQYF
TRBD2,TRBV4-2,TRBJ2-7,.,TGTGCCAGCAGCCAGGATACTAGCGGGGTCTGGGAGCAGTACTTC,CASSQDTSGVWEQYF